Below, 22 T cell receptor beta chains from the same sample are listed, as sequenced in a study of blood T cell repertoires in COVID-19. Clones were sequenced by immunoSEQ multiplex PCR, and TCRdb holds only the in-frame ones, with some missing. Among approximately 220,000 clones listed, around nine tenths were seen once. The sequenced material came from peripheral blood. The receptors shown here come from a man in his sixties who had recovered from COVID-19.

V gene TRBV7-2 combines with J gene TRBJ2-5; D not resolved. Trimming took off 4 bases at V and 4 bases at J, with 10 bases between the two ends. Germline CDR1 SGHTA, CDR2 FQGNSA. The CDR3 spans 13 residues. The CDR3 sequence: CASSSPPVETQYF. The CDR3 coding sequence is TGTGCCAGCAGCTCGCCCCCAGTAGAGACCCAGTACTTC. Filled out from reference TRBV7-2 and TRBJ2-5, the complete variable domain reads GAGVSQSPSNKVTEKGKDVELRCDPISGHTALYWYRQSLGQGLEFLIYFQGNSAPDKSGLPSDRFSAERTGGSVSTLTIQRTQQEDSAVYLCASSSPPVETQYFGPGTRLLVL.

The chain recombines TRBV11-2 with TRBJ1-4; D perhaps matches TRBD1 (6 bases). The CDR3 extends over 14 amino acids. The V end lost 5 bases, the J end lost 5 bases, and 12 bases lay between the germline ends. Per the germline V gene, CDR1 is SGHAT and CDR2 is FQNNGV. The CDR3 nucleotides read TGTGCCAGCAGCGTCCAGACAGGAAATGAAAAACTGTTTTTT. Residues: CASSVQTGNEKLFF.

This clone was seen just once. The chain carries TRBV10-3 and TRBJ2-3; 10 bases are shared with TRBD2. CDR3 length: 14 amino acids. CDR1 is ENHRY, CDR2 SYGVKD, per germline. Trimming took 10 bases from V and 3 from J; bases not matched to a gene: 7. The CDR3 region is CATASSGGTDTQYF. CDR3 bases: TGTGCCACTGCGTCTAGCGGGGGTACAGATACGCAGTATTTT.

This clone was seen a single time. This chain links TRBV6-4 with TRBJ2-3; D remains unclear. This CDR3 has 14 amino acids. V was cut by 0 bases and J by 3 bases, with 7 bases left in between. Looked up from germline, CDR1 is MRHNA and CDR2 is SNTAGT. For the CDR3, the DNA is TGTGCCAGCAGTGACTCGGCGGCGACAGATACGCAGTATTTT. Translation: CASSDSAATDTQYF.

The V and J genes are TRBV6-2 or TRBV6-3 and TRBJ2-7, with 10 positions matching TRBD2. The CDR3 has 14 amino acids. V lost 6 bases, J lost 4 bases, and 6 bases stayed unmatched. Germline V CDR1 and CDR2: MNHEY, SVGEGT. The CDR3 loop is CASSDSGRWYEQYF. In DNA, the CDR3 is TGTGCCAGCAGCGATAGCGGGAGGTGGTACGAGCAGTACTTC.

V gene TRBV6-2 or TRBV6-3 combines with J gene TRBJ1-1; D possibly corresponds to TRBD1 (5 bases). The CDR3 loop spans 15 amino acids. V was shortened by 6 bases and J by 4 bases, with 18 bases between the two germline ends. Germline V lookup: CDR1 MNHEY, CDR2 SVGEGT. The CDR3 loop reads CASSDTFDRGTEAFF. CDR3 DNA: TGTGCCAGCAGCGACACCTTTGATAGGGGCACTGAAGCTTTCTTT.

The chain's CDR3 is CATSDRATDTQYF. CDR3 bases: TGTGCCACCAGTGACCGAGCCACAGATACGCAGTATTTT. This sequence joins TRBV24-1 and TRBJ2-3; D call uncertain. Trimming took off 4 bases at V and 2 bases at J, with 6 bases between the two ends. The germline V gene has CDR1 KGHDR and CDR2 SFDVKD. CDR3 length: 13 residues.

The rearrangement uses TRBV7-9 and TRBJ1-5, with D tentatively TRBD1 (6 bases). Germline-derived CDR1 and CDR2 are SEHNR and FQNEAQ (reference sequence). V was clipped by 3 bases and J by 4 bases, with 10 bases between them. This CDR3 spans 14 amino acids. The DNA of the CDR3 is TGTGCCAGCAGCTTTGCAGGGGCAAATCAGCCCCAGCATTTT. Protein product: CASSFAGANQPQHF. The full variable domain, with the rest looked up from reference TRBV7-9 and TRBJ1-5, is DTGVSQNPRHKITKRGQNVTFRCDPISEHNRLYWYRQTLGQGPEFLTYFQNEAQLEKSRLLSDRFSAERPKGSFSTLEIQRTEQGDSAMYLCASSFAGANQPQHFGDGTRLSIL.

This clone was seen a single time. The chain employs TRBV9 and TRBJ2-5; 11 bases agree with TRBD2. V trimming: 0 bases; J trimming: 6 bases; junction bases outside the gene matches: 4. Germline-derived CDR1 and CDR2 are SGDLS and YYNGEE. CDR3 size: 15 residues. The CDR3 DNA is TGTGCCAGCAGCGTAGGTAGCGGGGGGGCGCAGACCCAGTACTTC. This translates into CASSVGSGGAQTQYF.

The chain carries TRBV18 and TRBJ2-7; D may be TRBD1 (5 bases). Trimming stripped 3 bases from V and 6 bases from J, with 9 bases between. The CDR3 extends over 12 amino acids. Germline lookup yields CDR1 KGHSH and CDR2 LQKENI. The CDR3 sequence is CASSPGATEQYF. DNA for the CDR3: TGTGCCAGCTCACCTGGGGCCACCGAGCAGTACTTC.

The rearrangement links TRBV27 to TRBJ2-3, with 8 bases fitting TRBD1. Germline trimming cut 5 bases from V and 3 bases from J; bases unmatched to any gene: 7. Germline assignment: CDR1 MNHEY and CDR2 SMNVEV (reference sequence). This CDR3 comprises 15 residues. This CDR3 reads CASSPTGGGTDTQYF. CDR3 sequence (DNA): TGTGCCAGCAGTCCTACAGGGGGTGGAACAGATACGCAGTATTTT.

The CDR3 DNA reads as TGTGCCAGCAGCCAAACCGGGTATGTTGCTTTCTTT. Amino acids: CASSQTGYVAFF. The chain carries TRBV11-2 and TRBJ1-1; D is undetermined. The germline V gene has CDR1 SGHAT and CDR2 FQNNGV. V was clipped by 5 bases and J by 11 bases, with 15 bases between them. The CDR3 length is 12 residues.

The chain uses TRBV7-9 and TRBJ1-2; D not resolved. Germline CDR1 SEHNR, CDR2 FQNEAQ (reference sequence). V lost 5 bases, J lost 1 base, and 8 bases lay in between. This CDR3 is built from 13 residues. The CDR3 coding sequence is TGTGCCAGCAGCCCCGCGAGTAACTATGGCTACACCTTC. It codes for CASSPASNYGYTF.

The chain links TRBV10-2 to TRBJ1-1; TRBD1 matches 7 bases. CDR1 is WSHSY, CDR2 SAAADI, per germline. The V and J ends lost 2 bases and 11 bases, in that order; junction bases with no gene match: 5. The CDR3 loop spans 12 amino acids. Written as DNA, the CDR3 is TGCGCCAGCAGTGAGCGGGGACAGTCCGCTTTCTTT. It is translated as CASSERGQSAFF.

The genes are TRBV30 and TRBJ1-5; no reliable D call. This CDR3 has 13 residues. Trimming stripped 3 bases from V and 4 bases from J, with 10 bases between. Germline V gene sequence: CDR1 GTSNPN, CDR2 SVGIG (reference sequence). CDR3: CAWSLIGNQPQHF. CDR3 nucleotides: TGTGCCTGGAGCCTGATCGGGAATCAGCCCCAGCATTTT.

This chain uses TRBV7-3 with TRBJ2-3, with TRBD2 matching 8 bases. From germline, CDR1 is SGHTA and CDR2 FQGTGA. The CDR3 contains 13 residues. After removal of 4 bases from V and 3 bases from J, the junction contained 0 bases not matched to a gene. The CDR3 sequence is CASSSSGTDTQYF. CDR3 nucleotides: TGTGCCAGCAGCTCTAGCGGGACAGATACGCAGTATTTT.

This clone has just a few counts. The chain recombines TRBV9 with TRBJ2-3; maybe TRBD2 (6 bases). Deletions cut 4 bases from V and 1 base from J, with 16 bases between. The CDR3 spans 16 residues. The germline V gene encodes CDR1 SGDLS and CDR2 YYNGEE. In DNA form, the CDR3 reads TGTGCCAGCAGCCTAGGACTCTCGGGGGGCACAGATACGCAGTATTTT. Amino acids: CASSLGLSGGTDTQYF.

The chain joins TRBV5-1 to TRBJ1-6, with 7 bases that match TRBD1. V shed 0 bases, J shed 10 bases, and the junction held 4 bases outside the gene matches. Germline V gene sequence: CDR1 SGHRS, CDR2 YFSETQ. This CDR3 is built from 14 residues. The CDR3 spells CASSLGQGGSPLHF. The CDR3 nucleotides are TGCGCCAGCAGCTTGGGACAGGGTGGATCACCCCTCCACTTT. Full variable domain (remainder filled in from reference TRBV5-1 and TRBJ1-6): KAGVTQTPRYLIKTRGQQVTLSCSPISGHRSVSWYQQTPGQGLQFLFEYFSETQRNKGNFPGRFSGRQFSNSRSEMNVSTLELGDSALYLCASSLGQGGSPLHFGNGTRLTVT.

This chain connects TRBV28 to TRBJ2-7, with 9 bases matching TRBD1. This CDR3 is built from 15 residues. The germline gives CDR1 MDHEN, CDR2 SYDVKM. Trimming at V came to 8 bases and at J to 6 bases, leaving 14 bases not matched to a gene. CDR3 DNA sequence: TGTGCCAGCTCTCATAGAGGGACAGGGTCTTCCGAGCAGTACTTC. Protein product: CASSHRGTGSSEQYF.

The rearrangement links TRBV3-1 (or the pseudogene TRBV3-2) to TRBJ1-1, with 8 bases that match TRBD1. The V and J ends lost 4 bases and 1 base, in that order; junction bases with no gene match: 8. Germline V gene lookup returns CDR1 LGHDT and CDR2 YNNKEL (reference sequence). The CDR3 has 16 residues. CDR3 nucleotide sequence: TGTGCCAGCAGCCTACTCGGGACAGGAGGGAACACTGAAGCTTTCTTT. It codes for CASSLLGTGGNTEAFF.

This chain links TRBV6-1 with TRBJ2-6, with TRBD1 identical over 9 bases. The CDR3 consists of 18 residues. CDR1 is MNHNS and CDR2 is SASEGT in the germline V gene. The junction had 7 bases not matched to a gene; V was cut back by 2 bases and J by 2 bases. CDR3 nucleotides: TGTGCCAGCAGTGAATATGGACAGGGGATTGCTGGGGCCAACGTCCTGACTTTC. It codes for CASSEYGQGIAGANVLTF.

There are a few counts of this clone. The chain couples TRBV30 to TRBJ1-2; maybe TRBD1 (5 bases). Trimming took off 7 bases at V and 2 bases at J, with 8 bases between the two ends. The CDR3 is 11 amino acids. Looked up from germline, CDR1 is GTSNPN and CDR2 is SVGIG (reference sequence). This CDR3 reads CASDRNYGYTF. The CDR3 region has the DNA TGTGCCTCTGACAGAAACTATGGCTACACCTTC.